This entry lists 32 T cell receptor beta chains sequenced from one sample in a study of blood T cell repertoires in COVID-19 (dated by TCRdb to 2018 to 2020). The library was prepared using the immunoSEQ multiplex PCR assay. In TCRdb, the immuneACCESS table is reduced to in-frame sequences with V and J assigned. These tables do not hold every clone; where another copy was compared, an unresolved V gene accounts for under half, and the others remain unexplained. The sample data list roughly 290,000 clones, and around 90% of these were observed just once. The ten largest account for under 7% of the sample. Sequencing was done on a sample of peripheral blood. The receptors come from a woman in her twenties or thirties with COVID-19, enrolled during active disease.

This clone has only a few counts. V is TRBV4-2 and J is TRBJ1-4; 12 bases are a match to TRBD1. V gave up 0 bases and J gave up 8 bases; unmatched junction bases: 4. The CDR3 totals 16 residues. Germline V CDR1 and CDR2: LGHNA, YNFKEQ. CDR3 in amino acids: CASSQDGGTGGEKLFF. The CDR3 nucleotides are TGTGCCAGCAGCCAAGATGGGGGGACAGGGGGCGAAAAACTGTTTTTT.

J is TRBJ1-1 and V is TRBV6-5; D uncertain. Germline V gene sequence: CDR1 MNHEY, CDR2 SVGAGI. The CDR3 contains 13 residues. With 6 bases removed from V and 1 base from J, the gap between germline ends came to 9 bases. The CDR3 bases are TGTGCCAGCAGCCCCAGGCGGAACACTGAAGCTTTCTTT. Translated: CASSPRRNTEAFF.

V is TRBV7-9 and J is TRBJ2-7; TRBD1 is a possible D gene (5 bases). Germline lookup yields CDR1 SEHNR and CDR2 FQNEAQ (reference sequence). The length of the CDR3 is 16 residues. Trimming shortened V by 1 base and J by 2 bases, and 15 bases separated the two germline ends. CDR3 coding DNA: TGTGCCAGCAGCTTAGGGGCAGGGAAGTCCACCTACGAGCAGTACTTC. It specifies CASSLGAGKSTYEQYF.

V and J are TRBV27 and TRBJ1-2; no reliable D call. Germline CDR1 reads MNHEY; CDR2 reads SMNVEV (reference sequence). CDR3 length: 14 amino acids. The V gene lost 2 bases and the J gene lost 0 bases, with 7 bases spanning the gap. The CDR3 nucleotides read TGTGCCAGCAGTTTAGTCGGAGCTAACTATGGCTACACCTTC. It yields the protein CASSLVGANYGYTF.

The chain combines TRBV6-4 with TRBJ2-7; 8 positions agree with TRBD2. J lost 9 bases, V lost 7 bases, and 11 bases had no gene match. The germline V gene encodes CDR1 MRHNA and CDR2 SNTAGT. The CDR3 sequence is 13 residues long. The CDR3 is CASIPEGREVQYF. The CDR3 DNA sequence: TGTGCCAGCATCCCCGAGGGGCGGGAGGTGCAGTACTTC.

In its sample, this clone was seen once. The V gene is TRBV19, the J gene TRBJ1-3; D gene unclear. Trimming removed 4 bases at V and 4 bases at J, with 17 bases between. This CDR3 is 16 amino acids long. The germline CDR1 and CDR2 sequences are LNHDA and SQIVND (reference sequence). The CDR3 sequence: CASSSQATPRGNTIYF. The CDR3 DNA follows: TGTGCCAGTAGTAGTCAAGCCACTCCGCGGGGAAACACCATATATTTT. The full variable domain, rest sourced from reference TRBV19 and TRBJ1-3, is DGGITQSPKYLFRKEGQNVTLSCEQNLNHDAMYWYRQDPGQGLRLIYYSQIVNDFQKGDIAEGYSVSREKKESFPLTVTSAQKNPTAFYLCASSSQATPRGNTIYFGEGSWLTVV.

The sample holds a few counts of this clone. CDR3 residues: CATEGDGNTIYF. CDR3 nucleotide sequence: TGTGCCACCGAAGGGGATGGAAACACCATATATTTT. The chain carries TRBV28 and TRBJ1-3; TRBD1 is a possible D gene (5 bases). Germline CDR1 is MDHEN and CDR2 is SYDVKM. The CDR3 consists of 12 residues. V was trimmed by 10 bases and J by 3 bases, leaving 10 bases between them.

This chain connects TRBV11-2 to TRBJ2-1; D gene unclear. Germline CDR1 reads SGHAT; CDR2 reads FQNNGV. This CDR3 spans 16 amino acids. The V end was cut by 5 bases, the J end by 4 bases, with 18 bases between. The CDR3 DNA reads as TGTGCCAGCAGCCAAGCCATCCCCACCCCTTACAATGAGCAGTTCTTC. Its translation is CASSQAIPTPYNEQFF.

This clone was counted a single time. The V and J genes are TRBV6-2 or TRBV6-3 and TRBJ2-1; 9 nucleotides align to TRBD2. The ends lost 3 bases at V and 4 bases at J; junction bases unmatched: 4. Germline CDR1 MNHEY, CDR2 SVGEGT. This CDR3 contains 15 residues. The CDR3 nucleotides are TGTGCCAGCAGTTATGGTCTAGCGGGATACAATGAGCAGTTCTTC. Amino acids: CASSYGLAGYNEQFF.

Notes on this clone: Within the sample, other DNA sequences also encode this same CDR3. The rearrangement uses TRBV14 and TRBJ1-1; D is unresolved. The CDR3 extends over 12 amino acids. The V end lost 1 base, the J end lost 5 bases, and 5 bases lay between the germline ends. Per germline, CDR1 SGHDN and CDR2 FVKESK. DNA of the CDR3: TGTGCCAGCAGCCAAGCGCAGACTGAAGCTTTCTTT. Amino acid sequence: CASSQAQTEAFF.

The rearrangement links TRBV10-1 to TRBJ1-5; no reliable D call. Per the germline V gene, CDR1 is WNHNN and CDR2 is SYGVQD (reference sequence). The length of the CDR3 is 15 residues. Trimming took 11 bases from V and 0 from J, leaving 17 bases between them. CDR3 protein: CAPHCGCYSNQPQHF. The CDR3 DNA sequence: TGCGCCCCCCACTGCGGGTGCTATAGCAATCAGCCCCAGCATTTT.

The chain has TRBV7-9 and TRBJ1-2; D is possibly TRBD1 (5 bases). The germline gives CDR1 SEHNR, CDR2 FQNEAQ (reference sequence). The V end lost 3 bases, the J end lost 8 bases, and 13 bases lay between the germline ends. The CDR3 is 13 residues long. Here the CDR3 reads CASSLGGEYGYTF. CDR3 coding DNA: TGTGCCAGCAGCTTGGGGGGAGAGTACGGCTACACCTTC.

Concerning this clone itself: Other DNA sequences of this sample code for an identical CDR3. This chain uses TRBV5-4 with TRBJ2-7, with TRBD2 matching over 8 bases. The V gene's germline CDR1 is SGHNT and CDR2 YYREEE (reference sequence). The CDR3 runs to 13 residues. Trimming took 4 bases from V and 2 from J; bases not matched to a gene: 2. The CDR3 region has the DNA TGTGCCAGCAGCCCGGGACTAGCCTACGAGCAGTACTTC. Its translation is CASSPGLAYEQYF.

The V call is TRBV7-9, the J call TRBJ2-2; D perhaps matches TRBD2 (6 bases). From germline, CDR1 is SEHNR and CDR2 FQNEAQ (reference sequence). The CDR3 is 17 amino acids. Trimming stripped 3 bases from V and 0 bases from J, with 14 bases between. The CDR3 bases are TGTGCCAGCAGCTTCGGGCTAGCGACCACGAACACCGGGGAGCTGTTTTTT. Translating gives CASSFGLATTNTGELFF.

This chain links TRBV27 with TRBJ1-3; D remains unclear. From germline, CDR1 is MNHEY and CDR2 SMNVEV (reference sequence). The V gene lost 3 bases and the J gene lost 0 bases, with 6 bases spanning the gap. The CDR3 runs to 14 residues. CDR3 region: CASSLRRSGNTIYF. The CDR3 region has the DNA TGTGCCAGCAGTTTGCGGCGCTCTGGAAACACCATATATTTT.

This CDR3 reads CASSIGQGGQETQYF. The CDR3 bases are TGTGCCAGTAGTATCGGACAGGGTGGGCAAGAGACCCAGTACTTC. The rearrangement uses TRBV19 and TRBJ2-5, with 8 bases fitting TRBD1. After removal of 3 bases from V and 2 bases from J, the junction contained 5 bases not matched to a gene. The CDR3 sequence is 15 residues long. Looked up from germline, CDR1 is LNHDA and CDR2 is SQIVND (reference sequence).

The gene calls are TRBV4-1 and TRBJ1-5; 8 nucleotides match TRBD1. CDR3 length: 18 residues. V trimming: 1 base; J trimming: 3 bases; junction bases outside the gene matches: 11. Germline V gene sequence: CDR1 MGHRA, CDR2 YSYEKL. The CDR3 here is CASSQGGNRGGNNQPQHF. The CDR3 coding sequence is TGCGCCAGCAGCCAAGGCGGGAACAGGGGGGGTAACAATCAGCCCCAGCATTTT.

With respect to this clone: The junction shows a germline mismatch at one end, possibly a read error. The CDR3, as DNA: TGTGCCAGCCGGTCCCGGGCAGGGGCTGATTTCTTC. Translation: CASRSRAGADFF. The V gene is TRBV28, the J gene TRBJ2-7; TRBD1 might be the D (6 bases). This CDR3 spans 12 amino acids. Germline CDR1 is MDHEN and CDR2 is SYDVKM.

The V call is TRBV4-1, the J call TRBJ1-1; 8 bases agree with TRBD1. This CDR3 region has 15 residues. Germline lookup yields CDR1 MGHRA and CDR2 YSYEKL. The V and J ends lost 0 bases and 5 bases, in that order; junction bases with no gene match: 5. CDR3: CASSQDGQGGTEAFF. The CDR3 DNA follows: TGCGCCAGCAGCCAAGACGGACAGGGCGGAACTGAAGCTTTCTTT.

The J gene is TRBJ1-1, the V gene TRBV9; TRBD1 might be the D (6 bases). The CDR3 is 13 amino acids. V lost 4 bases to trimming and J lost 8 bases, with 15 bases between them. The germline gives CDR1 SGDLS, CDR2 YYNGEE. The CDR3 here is CASSPGVSREAFF. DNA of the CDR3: TGTGCCAGCAGCCCAGGGGTCTCCCGCGAAGCTTTCTTT.

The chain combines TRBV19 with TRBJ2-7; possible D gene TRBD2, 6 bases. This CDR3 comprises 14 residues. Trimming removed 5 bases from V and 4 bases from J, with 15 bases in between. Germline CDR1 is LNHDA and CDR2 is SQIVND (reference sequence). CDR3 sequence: CASSLAGSRYEQYF. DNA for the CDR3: TGTGCCAGTAGTCTGGCGGGAAGTCGATACGAGCAGTACTTC.

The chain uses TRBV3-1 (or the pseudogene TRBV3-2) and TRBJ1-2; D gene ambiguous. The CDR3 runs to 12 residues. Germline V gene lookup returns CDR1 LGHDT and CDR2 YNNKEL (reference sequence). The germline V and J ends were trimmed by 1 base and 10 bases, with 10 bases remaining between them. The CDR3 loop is CASSQVSRVYTF. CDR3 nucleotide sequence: TGTGCCAGCAGCCAAGTATCGAGAGTCTACACCTTC.

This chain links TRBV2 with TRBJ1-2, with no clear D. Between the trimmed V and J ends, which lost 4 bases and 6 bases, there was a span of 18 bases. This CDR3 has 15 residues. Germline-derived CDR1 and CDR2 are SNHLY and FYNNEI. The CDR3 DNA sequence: TGTGCCAGCAGTGGAGAGGAGGCGACGGGTGATGGCTACACCTTC. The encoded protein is CASSGEEATGDGYTF.

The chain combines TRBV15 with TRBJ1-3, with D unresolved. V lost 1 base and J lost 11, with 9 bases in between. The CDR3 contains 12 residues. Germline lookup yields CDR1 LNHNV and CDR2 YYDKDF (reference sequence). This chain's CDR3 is CATSRVGRAIYF. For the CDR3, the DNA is TGTGCCACCAGCAGAGTAGGGAGAGCCATATATTTT.

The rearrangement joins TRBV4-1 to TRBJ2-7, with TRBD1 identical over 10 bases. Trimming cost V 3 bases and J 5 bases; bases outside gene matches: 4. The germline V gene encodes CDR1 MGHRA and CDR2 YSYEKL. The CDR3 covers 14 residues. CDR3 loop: CASSQTGGGNEQYF. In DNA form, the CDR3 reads TGCGCCAGCAGCCAGACAGGGGGCGGAAACGAGCAGTACTTC.

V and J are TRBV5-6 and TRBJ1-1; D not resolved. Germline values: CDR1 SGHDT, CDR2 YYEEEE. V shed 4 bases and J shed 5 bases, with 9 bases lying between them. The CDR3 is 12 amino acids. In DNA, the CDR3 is TGTGCCAGCAGCCTCCCTAAAACTGAAGCTTTCTTT. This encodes CASSLPKTEAFF.

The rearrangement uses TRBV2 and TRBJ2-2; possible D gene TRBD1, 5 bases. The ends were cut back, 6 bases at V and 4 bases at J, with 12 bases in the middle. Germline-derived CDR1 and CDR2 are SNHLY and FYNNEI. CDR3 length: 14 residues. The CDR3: CASRLDSGTGELFF. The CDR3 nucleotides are TGTGCCAGCAGGCTAGACAGTGGCACCGGGGAGCTGTTTTTT. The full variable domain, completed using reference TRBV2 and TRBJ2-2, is EPEVTQTPSHQVTQMGQEVILRCVPISNHLYFYWYRQILGQKVEFLVSFYNNEISEKSEIFDDQFSVERPDGSNFTLKIRSTKLEDSAMYFCASRLDSGTGELFFGEGSRLTVL.

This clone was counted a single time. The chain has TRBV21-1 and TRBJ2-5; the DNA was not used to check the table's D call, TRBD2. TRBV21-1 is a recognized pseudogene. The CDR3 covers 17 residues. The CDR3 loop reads CASSKVWTSGTRETQYF. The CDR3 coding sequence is TGTGCCAGCAGCAAAGTTTGGACTAGCGGGACTCGTGAGACCCAGTACTTC.

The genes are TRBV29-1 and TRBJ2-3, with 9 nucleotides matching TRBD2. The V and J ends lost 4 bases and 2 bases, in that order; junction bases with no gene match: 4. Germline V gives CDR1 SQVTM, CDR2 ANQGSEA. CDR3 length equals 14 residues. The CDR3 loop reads CSVASGANTDTQYF. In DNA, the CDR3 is TGCAGCGTTGCTAGCGGGGCGAACACAGATACGCAGTATTTT.

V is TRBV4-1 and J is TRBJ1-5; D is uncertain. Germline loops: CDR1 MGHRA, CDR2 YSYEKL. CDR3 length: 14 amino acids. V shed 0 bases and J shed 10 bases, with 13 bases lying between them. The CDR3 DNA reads TGCGCCAGCAGCCAAGATCGGTCCCCGGGACCCCAGCATTTT. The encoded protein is CASSQDRSPGPQHF.

The CDR3 region has the DNA TGTGCCAGCAGCCCCCGGGACAGGGATCCAACTAATGAAAAACTGTTTTTT. Residues: CASSPRDRDPTNEKLFF. V usage is TRBV14 and J usage is TRBJ1-4; 9 bases are a match to TRBD1. The trim removed 4 bases at V and 0 bases at J, leaving 6 bases unmatched. Germline values: CDR1 SGHDN, CDR2 FVKESK. The CDR3 is 17 amino acids. Based on the CDR3 plus reference TRBV14 and TRBJ1-4, the full variable domain is EAGVTQFPSHSVIEKGQTVTLRCDPISGHDNLYWYRRVMGKEIKFLLHFVKESKQDESGMPNNRFLAERTGGTYSTLKVQPAELEDSGVYFCASSPRDRDPTNEKLFFGSGTQLSVL.

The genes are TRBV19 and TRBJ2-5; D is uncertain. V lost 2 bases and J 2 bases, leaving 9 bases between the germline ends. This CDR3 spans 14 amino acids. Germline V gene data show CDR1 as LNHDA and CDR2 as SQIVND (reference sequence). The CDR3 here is CASSIYADQETQYF. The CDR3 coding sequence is TGTGCCAGTAGTATATATGCAGATCAAGAGACCCAGTACTTC.